The 6 T cell receptor beta chains in this list originate from one sample, sequenced in a study of spatial heterogeneity in lung cancer. The study, taken as a whole, reports: How many expanded intratumoral alpha and beta TCRs were present tracked the tumor mutation count, which was a count of nonsynonymous mutations.

Time point of the sample: sample taken at primary tumor resection. MiXCR was run by TCRdb on the 5' RACE reads, yielding one entry per CDR3 protein. Of several thousand distinct CDR3 sequences in the sample, roughly 8.2% are singletons; the top ten hold approximately 27%. These TCRs' antigens remain unknown. The sequences come from lung tumor tissue, collected at surgery. These receptors were taken from a female donor with early-stage non-small cell lung cancer.

This clonotype occurred a few times. This beta chain lies outside the target of a library built for alpha chains; its clone size means little. The chain joins TRBV12-3 or TRBV12-4 to TRBJ2-1; 8 bases are shared with TRBD1. This CDR3 contains 16 residues. The V gene end was trimmed by 0 bases and the J gene end by 4 bases; junction bases not matched to a gene: 5. The CDR3 DNA reads TGTGCCAGCAGTTTAGCCCGGGACAGGAGTTACAATGAGCAGTTCTTC. Translated: CASSLARDRSYNEQFF.

In this sample, this clonotype turned up many times. The library was built for alpha chains, so this beta chain is an off-target read and its size means little. The chain links TRBV7-8 to TRBJ2-1, with 10 bases aligning to TRBD2. CDR3 length equals 15 residues. CDR1 is SGHVS and CDR2 is FQNEAQ in the germline V gene. V shed 4 bases, J shed 2 bases, and the junction held 2 bases outside the gene matches. The CDR3: CASSSLAGAYNEQFF. In DNA, the CDR3 is TGTGCCAGCAGCTCTCTAGCGGGAGCCTACAATGAGCAGTTCTTC. Using reference TRBV7-8 and TRBJ2-1 for the parts outside the CDR3, the full variable domain is GAGVSQSPRYKVAKRGQDVALRCDPISGHVSLFWYQQALGQGPEFLTYFQNEAQLDKSGLPSDRFFAERPEGSVSTLKIQRTQQEDSAVYLCASSSLAGAYNEQFFGPGTRLTVL.

This clonotype was counted at least ten times. This beta chain slipped into a library made for alpha chains as a stray read, so its size is not meaningful. The V call is TRBV5-1, the J call TRBJ2-2; the D is unclear. Per germline, CDR1 SGHRS and CDR2 YFSETQ. The CDR3 is 13 residues long. V lost 7 bases to trimming and J lost 4 bases, with 11 bases between them. Here the CDR3 reads CASLGLVTGELFF. CDR3 nucleotides: TGCGCCAGCTTGGGTTTGGTCACCGGGGAGCTGTTTTTT. Filled out from reference TRBV5-1 and TRBJ2-2, the complete variable domain reads KAGVTQTPRYLIKTRGQQVTLSCSPISGHRSVSWYQQTPGQGLQFLFEYFSETQRNKGNFPGRFSGRQFSNSRSEMNVSTLELGDSALYLCASLGLVTGELFFGEGSRLTVL.

This clonotype is medium-sized (0.01 to 0.1%) within its sample. The library was built for alpha chains, so this beta chain is an off-target read and its size means little. V and J are TRBV5-1 and TRBJ1-1, with TRBD1 as a possible D gene (5 bases). The germline V gene has CDR1 SGHRS and CDR2 YFSETQ. V gave up 5 bases and J gave up 5 bases, with 13 bases separating them. CDR3 length: 13 residues. The CDR3: CASSLGARTEAFF. CDR3 nucleotide sequence: TGCGCCAGCAGTCTTGGGGCAAGAACTGAAGCTTTCTTT.

By share, this clonotype ranks as medium-sized (0.01 to 0.1%). Because the library targeted alpha chains, this beta chain is an off-target read whose size means little. This chain links TRBV27 with TRBJ1-6, with D possibly being TRBD1 (6 bases). Trimming stripped 7 bases from V and 3 bases from J, with 16 bases between. The CDR3 is made up of 16 amino acids. Germline lookup yields CDR1 MNHEY and CDR2 SMNVEV (reference sequence). The CDR3 is CASTTGTKDYNSPLHF. CDR3 in DNA: TGTGCCAGCACCACCGGGACAAAGGACTATAATTCACCCCTCCACTTT.

This clonotype was seen many times. With the library built for alpha chains, this beta chain is off target and its frequency is not meaningful. This chain connects TRBV27 to TRBJ1-2; D might be TRBD1 (5 bases). CDR1 is MNHEY, CDR2 SMNVEV, per germline (reference sequence). The V end was cut by 3 bases, the J end by 7 bases, with 15 bases between. The CDR3 has 14 amino acids. The CDR3 loop reads CASSFKTGAGGYTF. The CDR3 nucleotides are TGTGCCAGCAGTTTCAAGACTGGGGCTGGTGGCTACACCTTC.